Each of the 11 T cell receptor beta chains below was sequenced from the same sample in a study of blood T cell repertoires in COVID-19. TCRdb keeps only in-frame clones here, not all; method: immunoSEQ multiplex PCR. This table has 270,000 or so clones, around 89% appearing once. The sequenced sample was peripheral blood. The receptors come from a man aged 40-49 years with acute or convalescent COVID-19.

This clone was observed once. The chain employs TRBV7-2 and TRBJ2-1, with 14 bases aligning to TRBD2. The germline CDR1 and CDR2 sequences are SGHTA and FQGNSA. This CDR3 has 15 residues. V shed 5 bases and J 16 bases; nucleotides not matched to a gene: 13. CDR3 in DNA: TGTGCCAGCAGCCCAAGGACTAGCGGGGGGCCGGGAGGATTCTTC. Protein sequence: CASSPRTSGGPGGFF.

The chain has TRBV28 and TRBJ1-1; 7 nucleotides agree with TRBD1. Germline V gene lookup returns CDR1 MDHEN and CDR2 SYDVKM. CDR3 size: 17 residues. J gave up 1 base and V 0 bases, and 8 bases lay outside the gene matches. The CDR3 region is CASSLWAQGWANTEAFF. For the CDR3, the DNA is TGTGCCAGCAGTTTATGGGCACAGGGGTGGGCGAACACTGAAGCTTTCTTT.

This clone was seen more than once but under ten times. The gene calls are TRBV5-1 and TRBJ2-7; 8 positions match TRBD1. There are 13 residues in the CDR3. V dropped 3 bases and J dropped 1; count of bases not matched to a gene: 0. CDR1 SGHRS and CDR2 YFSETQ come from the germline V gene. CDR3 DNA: TGCGCCAGCAGCTGGACAGGGTCCTACGAGCAGTACTTC. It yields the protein CASSWTGSYEQYF.

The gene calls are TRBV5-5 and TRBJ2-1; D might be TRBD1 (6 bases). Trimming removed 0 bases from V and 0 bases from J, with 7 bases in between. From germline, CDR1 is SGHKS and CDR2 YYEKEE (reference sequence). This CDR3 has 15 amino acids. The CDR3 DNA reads TGTGCCAGCAGCTTGGACAGGGTCTCCTACAATGAGCAGTTCTTC. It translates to CASSLDRVSYNEQFF.

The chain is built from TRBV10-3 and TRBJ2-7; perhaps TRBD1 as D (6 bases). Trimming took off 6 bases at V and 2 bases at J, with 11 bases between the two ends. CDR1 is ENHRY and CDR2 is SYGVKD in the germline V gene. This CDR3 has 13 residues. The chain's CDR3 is CAIRDTGPYEQYF. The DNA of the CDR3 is TGTGCCATCAGAGATACAGGGCCCTACGAGCAGTACTTC.

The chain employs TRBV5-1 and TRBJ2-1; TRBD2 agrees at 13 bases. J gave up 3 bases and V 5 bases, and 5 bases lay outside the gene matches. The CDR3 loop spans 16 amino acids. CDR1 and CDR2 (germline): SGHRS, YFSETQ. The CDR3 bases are TGCGCCAGCAGGCAACTAGCGGGGGGGTTCTACAATGAGCAGTTCTTC. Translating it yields CASRQLAGGFYNEQFF.

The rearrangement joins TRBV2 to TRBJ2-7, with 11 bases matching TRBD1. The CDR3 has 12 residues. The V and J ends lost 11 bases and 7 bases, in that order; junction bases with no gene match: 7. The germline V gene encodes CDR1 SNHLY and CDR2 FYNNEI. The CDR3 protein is CAWTGGRGEQYF. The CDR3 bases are TGTGCCTGGACAGGGGGCCGAGGAGAGCAGTACTTC.

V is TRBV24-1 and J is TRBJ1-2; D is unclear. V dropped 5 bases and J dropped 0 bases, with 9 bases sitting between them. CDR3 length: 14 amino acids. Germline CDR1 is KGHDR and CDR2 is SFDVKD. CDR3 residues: CATSAPGTNYGYTF. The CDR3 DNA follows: TGTGCCACCAGTGCCCCCGGGACTAACTATGGCTACACCTTC.

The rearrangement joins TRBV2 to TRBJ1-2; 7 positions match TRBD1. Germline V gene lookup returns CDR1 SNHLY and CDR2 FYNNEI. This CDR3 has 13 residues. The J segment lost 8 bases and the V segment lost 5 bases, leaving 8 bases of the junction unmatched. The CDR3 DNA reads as TGTGCCAGCAGTTCCGACAGGGCACAGGGCTACACCTTC. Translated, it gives CASSSDRAQGYTF.

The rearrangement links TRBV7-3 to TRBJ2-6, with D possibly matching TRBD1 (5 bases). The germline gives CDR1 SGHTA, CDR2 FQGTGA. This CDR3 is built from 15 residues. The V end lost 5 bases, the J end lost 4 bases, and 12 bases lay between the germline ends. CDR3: CASSTDSSGANVLTF. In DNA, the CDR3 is TGTGCCAGCAGCACCGACAGCTCCGGGGCCAACGTCCTGACTTTC.

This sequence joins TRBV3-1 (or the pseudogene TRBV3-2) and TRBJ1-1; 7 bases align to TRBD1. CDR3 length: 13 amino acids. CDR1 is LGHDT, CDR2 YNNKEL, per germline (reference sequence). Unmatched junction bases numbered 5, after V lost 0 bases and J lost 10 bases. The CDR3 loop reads CASSQDRAGGAFF. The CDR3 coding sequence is TGTGCCAGCAGCCAAGATCGGGCAGGGGGAGCTTTCTTT.